A single sample gave rise to the 21 T cell receptor beta chains below, sequenced in a study of response to subunit inactivated influenza vaccine. A single record per CDR3 protein comes from TCRdb applying MiXCR to the RT-PCR reads. In the table there are more than 600,000 distinct CDR3 sequences, approximately 18% of which are singletons. The source was PBMCs from blood, collected 5 days after vaccination. The receptors were gathered from a man aged 45-65 years who received an inactivated influenza vaccine.

The chain recombines TRBV20-1 with TRBJ1-4; D remains unclear. Germline V gene lookup returns CDR1 DFQATT and CDR2 SNEGSKA (reference sequence). CDR3 length: 15 residues. V shed 0 bases and J shed 0 bases, with 8 bases lying between them. The CDR3 sequence is CSARDIVATNEKLFF. The CDR3 nucleotides are TGCAGTGCTAGAGACATAGTTGCAACTAATGAAAAACTGTTTTTT.

The V and J genes are TRBV28 and TRBJ1-5; TRBD1 might be the D (6 bases). Per germline, CDR1 MDHEN and CDR2 SYDVKM. The V and J ends lost 11 bases and 3 bases respectively, with 20 bases between them. CDR3 size: 15 residues. The CDR3 DNA follows: TGTGCCGCGGGGGCCGGGGGGCTCAACAATCAGCCCCAGCATTTT. Protein sequence: CAAGAGGLNNQPQHF.

This clonotype was detected only a few times. The chain couples TRBV5-6 to TRBJ2-4; D is uncertain. The CDR3 sequence is 14 residues long. Germline V gives CDR1 SGHDT, CDR2 YYEEEE. Trimming left V 2 bases short and J 1 base short, with 7 bases between. The chain's CDR3 is CASSLQRAKNIQYF. For the CDR3, the DNA is TGTGCCAGCAGCTTACAGAGGGCCAAAAACATTCAGTACTTC.

This clonotype was recorded a few times. The rearrangement uses TRBV4-3 and TRBJ2-1; TRBD1 aligns across 8 bases. The CDR3 is 16 amino acids. V lost 0 bases, J lost 8 bases, and 9 bases stayed unmatched. Germline values: CDR1 LGHNA, CDR2 YSLEER. This CDR3 reads CASSQERTGKGDEQFF. The CDR3 DNA sequence: TGCGCCAGCAGCCAAGAGAGGACAGGGAAGGGCGATGAGCAGTTCTTC.

The chain joins TRBV5-5 to TRBJ2-3; D might be TRBD1 (6 bases). V lost 0 bases to trimming and J lost 2 bases, with 13 bases between them. The germline V gene has CDR1 SGHKS and CDR2 YYEKEE (reference sequence). The CDR3 totals 16 residues. The CDR3 loop is CASSLVGRGNTDTQYF. In nucleotides, the CDR3 is TGTGCCAGCAGCTTGGTGGGCAGGGGTAACACAGATACGCAGTATTTT. Full variable domain (rest looked up from reference TRBV5-5 and TRBJ2-3): DAGVTQSPTHLIKTRGQQVTLRCSPISGHKSVSWYQQVLGQGPQFIFQYYEKEERGRGNFPDRFSARQFPNYSSELNVNALLLGDSALYLCASSLVGRGNTDTQYFGPGTRLTVL.

J is TRBJ2-5 and V is TRBV20-1; D gene uncertain. Germline V gene lookup returns CDR1 DFQATT and CDR2 SNEGSKA (reference sequence). Trimming took off 5 bases at V and 3 bases at J, with 7 bases between the two ends. CDR3 size: 11 residues. The CDR3 DNA reads TGCAGTGCTGTAGGAGAAGAGACCCAGTACTTC. As protein: CSAVGEETQYF.

This clonotype was detected ten times or more. The chain has TRBV12-3 or TRBV12-4 and TRBJ2-1; D remains unclear. Trimming pared 1 base from V and 1 base from J, leaving 8 bases between. CDR3 length equals 15 residues. Here the CDR3 reads CASSLGGWSYNEQFF. CDR3 coding DNA: TGTGCCAGCAGTTTAGGGGGATGGTCCTACAATGAGCAGTTCTTC.

This clonotype was picked up many times. The rearrangement links TRBV24-1 to TRBJ2-1, with TRBD1 matching over 7 bases. V shed 4 bases and J 3 bases; nucleotides not matched to a gene: 8. The CDR3 runs to 16 residues. Germline CDR1 reads KGHDR; CDR2 reads SFDVKD. The CDR3 region has the DNA TGTGCCACCAGTGAGTACGGGACAGCGAACTACAATGAGCAGTTCTTC. This gives the protein CATSEYGTANYNEQFF.

This CDR3 is CASSLDGQSGNTIYF. The CDR3 nucleotides read TGTGCCAGCAGTTTAGATGGACAATCGGGAAACACCATATATTTT. The chain joins TRBV12-3 or TRBV12-4 to TRBJ1-3, with TRBD1 as a possible D gene (5 bases). The CDR3 has 15 amino acids. V was shortened by 1 base and J by 4 bases, with 11 bases between the two germline ends.

This clonotype has only a few counts. This chain links TRBV3-1 with TRBJ1-2, with a weak D call TRBD1 (5 bases). Trimming took off 4 bases at V and 0 bases at J, with 12 bases between the two ends. CDR1 and CDR2 from the germline V gene are LGHDT and YNNKEL (reference sequence). This CDR3 comprises 15 residues. This CDR3 reads CASSRGTGANYGYTF. As DNA, the CDR3 is TGTGCCAGCAGCCGGGGAACAGGTGCTAACTATGGCTACACCTTC.

This clonotype has a handful of counts. The chain uses TRBV7-6 and TRBJ2-2; 7 nucleotides align to TRBD2. V dropped 1 base and J dropped 7; count of bases not matched to a gene: 9. The CDR3 is 16 residues long. CDR1 is SGHVS, CDR2 FNYEAQ, per germline. CDR3 region: CASSLGLAFKVGELFF. The CDR3 nucleotides are TGTGCCAGCAGCTTAGGACTAGCCTTTAAGGTCGGGGAGCTGTTTTTT.

This clonotype appeared a few times. The chain has TRBV10-3 and TRBJ2-3; D may match TRBD1 or TRBD2 (6 bases each). The CDR3 spans 13 residues. CDR1 and CDR2 from the germline V gene are ENHRY and SYGVKD. Trimming took 6 bases from V and 5 from J, leaving 12 bases between them. CDR3 loop: CAIRGGAKDTQYF. CDR3 bases: TGTGCCATCAGGGGGGGCGCGAAAGATACGCAGTATTTT.

This clonotype has only a few counts. The chain joins TRBV6-6 to TRBJ2-7, with D hard to call. The CDR3 loop spans 15 amino acids. V was trimmed by 7 bases and J by 0 bases, leaving 16 bases between them. The germline CDR1 and CDR2 sequences are MNHNY and SVGAGI (reference sequence). CDR3 sequence reads: CASILLGGYSYEQYF. Written as DNA, the CDR3 is TGTGCCAGCATTTTATTGGGCGGCTACTCCTACGAGCAGTACTTC.

This chain connects TRBV3-1 to TRBJ2-2; D perhaps matches TRBD2 (6 bases). This CDR3 contains 17 residues. V shed 0 bases and J shed 2 bases, with 13 bases lying between them. The germline CDR1 and CDR2 sequences are LGHDT and YNNKEL (reference sequence). The CDR3: CASSQDRRLDNTGELFF. CDR3 nucleotide sequence: TGTGCCAGCAGCCAAGATCGGAGACTAGATAACACCGGGGAGCTGTTTTTT. The variable domain in full, with the rest retrieved from reference TRBV3-1 and TRBJ2-2, is DTAVSQTPKYLVTQMGNDKSIKCEQNLGHDTMYWYKQDSKKFLKIMFSYNNKELIINETVPNRFSPKSPDKAHLNLHINSLELGDSAVYFCASSQDRRLDNTGELFFGEGSRLTVL.

The chain couples TRBV14 to TRBJ2-1; 8 nucleotides align to TRBD1. There are 15 residues in the CDR3. The trim removed 3 bases at V and 4 bases at J, leaving 5 bases unmatched. Germline V gene data show CDR1 as SGHDN and CDR2 as FVKESK. CDR3: CASSQTTGDYNEQFF. As DNA, the CDR3 is TGTGCCAGCAGCCAGACGACAGGGGATTACAATGAGCAGTTCTTC.

The rearrangement joins TRBV28 to TRBJ2-1, with 11 nucleotides matching TRBD2. The germline V gene encodes CDR1 MDHEN and CDR2 SYDVKM. J lost 3 bases, V lost 5 bases, and 12 bases had no gene match. CDR3 length: 18 residues. The CDR3 reads CASSPLAGGHDSYNEQFF. For the CDR3, the DNA is TGTGCCAGCAGTCCGTTAGCGGGAGGGCATGACAGCTACAATGAGCAGTTCTTC.

CDR3 sequence (DNA): TGCAGTGCTAGACATAAATTCAAGCTAAGCACAGATACGCAGTATTTT. It codes for CSARHKFKLSTDTQYF. The chain joins TRBV20-1 to TRBJ2-3; D is unclear. The CDR3 is 16 residues long. The germline V gene encodes CDR1 DFQATT and CDR2 SNEGSKA (reference sequence). V lost 2 bases and J lost 0, with 15 bases in between.

This clonotype was seen a few times. The chain joins TRBV12-3 or TRBV12-4 to TRBJ1-2; no definite D call. The CDR3 contains 14 residues. Trimming left V 1 base short and J 0 bases short, with 6 bases between. The CDR3 spells CASSLGLANYGYTF. CDR3 in DNA: TGTGCCAGCAGTTTAGGGTTGGCTAACTATGGCTACACCTTC.

V usage is TRBV27 and J usage is TRBJ2-1; the match to TRBD2 covers 9 bases. The CDR3 is 15 residues long. Germline V gene data show CDR1 as MNHEY and CDR2 as SMNVEV (reference sequence). Unmatched junction bases numbered 11, after V lost 5 bases and J lost 9 bases. The CDR3 here is CASSLGVAGEVEQFF. In DNA form, the CDR3 reads TGTGCCAGCAGTCTGGGGGTAGCGGGAGAAGTTGAGCAGTTCTTC.

This clonotype was detected a few times. In nucleotides, the CDR3 is TGTGCCAGCAGCTACGGAGGGGGTTGGACAGGGCAAGGCTACACCTTC. It specifies CASSYGGGWTGQGYTF. The gene calls are TRBV7-2 and TRBJ1-2; 8 bases are shared with TRBD1. Germline-derived CDR1 and CDR2 are SGHTA and FQGNSA. The CDR3 has 16 amino acids. V shed 4 bases and J 8 bases; nucleotides not matched to a gene: 15.

There are a few counts of this clonotype. V is TRBV28 and J is TRBJ1-2; D gene ambiguous. Trimming removed 8 bases from V and 0 bases from J, with 13 bases in between. The germline V gene has CDR1 MDHEN and CDR2 SYDVKM. The CDR3 has 14 amino acids. CDR3 residues: CASGRPVANYGYTF. The CDR3 bases are TGTGCCAGCGGCAGGCCCGTGGCTAACTATGGCTACACCTTC.